These 2 T cell receptor beta chains share one sample of origin, sequenced in a study. The bulk TCR libraries came from a modified SMART protocol. TCRdb ran MiXCR on the 5' RACE reads and lists one entry per CDR3 protein. The table lists 400 to 500 distinct CDR3 sequences, roughly 8.6% of them singletons, with 15% to 20% in the top ten. The specimen comprised gluten tetramer+ CD4+ T cells from blood or duodenal biopsy (not recorded which); whether cultured is not recorded, sampled while untreated, on a gluten-free diet, or during gluten challenge (not recorded which). The receptors originated from a female donor with celiac disease.

This clonotype is medium-sized (0.01 to 0.1%). This chain links TRBV7-7 with TRBJ2-1; possible D gene TRBD1, 6 bases. The CDR3 length is 16 residues. V was cut by 5 bases and J by 6 bases, with 20 bases left in between. The germline CDR1 and CDR2 sequences are SSHAT and FNYEAQ (reference sequence). CDR3 sequence (DNA): TGTGCCAGCAGCGCGCAGGCAGCAGGGGCGGGCAATGAGCAGTTCTTC. Protein product: CASSAQAAGAGNEQFF. The full variable domain, in which reference TRBV7-7 and TRBJ2-1 provide the parts outside the CDR3, is GAGVSQSPRYKVTKRGQDVTLRCDPISSHATLYWYQQALGQGPEFLTYFNYEAQPDKSGLPSDRFSAERPEGSISTLTIQRTEQRDSAMYRCASSAQAAGAGNEQFFGPGTRLTVL.

J is TRBJ1-1 and V is TRBV4-3; D is unclear. The V end was cut by 2 bases, the J end by 1 base, with 8 bases between. Per the germline V gene, CDR1 is LGHNA and CDR2 is YSLEER. The CDR3 spans 14 residues. The CDR3 loop reads CASSQPGRNTEAFF. The CDR3 nucleotides are TGCGCCAGCAGCCAACCCGGGAGGAACACTGAAGCTTTCTTT.